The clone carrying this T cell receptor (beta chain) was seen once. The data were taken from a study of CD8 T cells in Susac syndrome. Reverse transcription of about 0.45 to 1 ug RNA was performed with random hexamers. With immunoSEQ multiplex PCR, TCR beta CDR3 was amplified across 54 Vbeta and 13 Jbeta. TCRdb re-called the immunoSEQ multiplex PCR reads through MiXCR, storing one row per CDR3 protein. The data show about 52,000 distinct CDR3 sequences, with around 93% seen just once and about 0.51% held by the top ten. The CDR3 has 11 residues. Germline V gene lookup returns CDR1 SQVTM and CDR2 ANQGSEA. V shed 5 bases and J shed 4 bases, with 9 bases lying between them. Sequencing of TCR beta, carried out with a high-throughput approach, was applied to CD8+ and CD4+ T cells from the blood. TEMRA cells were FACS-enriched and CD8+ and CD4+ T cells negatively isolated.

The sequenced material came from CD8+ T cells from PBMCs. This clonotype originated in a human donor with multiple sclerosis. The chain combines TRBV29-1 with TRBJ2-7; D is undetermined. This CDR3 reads CSVRLGYEQYF. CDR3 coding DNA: TGCAGCGTTCGTCTTGGTTACGAGCAGTACTTC.